This T cell receptor (beta chain) is drawn from a study of CD8 T cells in ankylosing spondylitis. Whole-study results and caveats: The authors reported significant enrichment of disease-linked clones in matched ankylosing spondylitis synovial fluid. Certain motif variants had earlier appeared in reactive arthritis synovial fluid and blood. Eight highly homologous variants formed a TCR beta motif that appeared characteristic of ankylosing spondylitis blood.

This clonotype showed up just a few times. Its antigen is undetermined. V dropped 6 bases and J dropped 6; count of bases not matched to a gene: 10. The germline V gene has CDR1 DFQATT and CDR2 SNEGSKA (reference sequence). This CDR3 has 13 amino acids. TCRdb reprocessed the 5' RACE reads via MiXCR and lists one record per CDR3 protein. This sample has around 180,000 distinct CDR3 sequences, with approximately 12% found just once. This receptor was identified in a female donor with ankylosing spondylitis or in good health (not recorded which). Input material: blood, either unsorted or a sorted T cell fraction (not recorded which). The gene calls are TRBV20-1 and TRBJ1-1; TRBD1 agrees at 7 bases. The DNA for the CDR3 is TGCAGTGCCCAGGGAGGGGGCGTCTCTGAAGCTTTCTTT. Its protein is CSAQGGGVSEAFF.